This TCR beta chain comes out of a study of T cells in Graves' hyperthyroidism and ophthalmopathy. Germline V CDR1 and CDR2: LNHDA, SQIVND (reference sequence). V shed 3 bases, J shed 2 bases, and the junction held 5 bases outside the gene matches. This CDR3 spans 16 amino acids. The study's findings and limits: The authors' 13 V-J model separated ophthalmopathy from stable hyperthyroidism. Clonotypes that were expanded in thyroid above 0.001 mostly appeared in blood too.

There were TCR beta CDR3 regions amplified from RNA transcripts. Primed by the HTBI set, a first-round RT-PCR was run on the TCR CDR3. TCRdb passed the multiplex PCR reads through MiXCR, listing each CDR3 protein once. The sample contains over 350,000 distinct CDR3 sequences, roughly 13% of which appear only once. Diagnoses were made from clinical symptoms, serum measures (thyroxine and TRAb), thyroid ultrasound and orbital computed tomography. This clonotype has more than one count but fewer than ten. The antigen is undetermined. The chain is built from TRBV19 and TRBJ2-3; 10 bases line up with TRBD2. Material for sequencing was blood. The receptor's source is a man in his fifties with Graves' ophthalmopathy. CDR3: CASSILAGAPTDTQYF. CDR3 sequence (DNA): TGTGCCAGTAGTATCCTAGCGGGAGCCCCCACAGATACGCAGTATTTT.